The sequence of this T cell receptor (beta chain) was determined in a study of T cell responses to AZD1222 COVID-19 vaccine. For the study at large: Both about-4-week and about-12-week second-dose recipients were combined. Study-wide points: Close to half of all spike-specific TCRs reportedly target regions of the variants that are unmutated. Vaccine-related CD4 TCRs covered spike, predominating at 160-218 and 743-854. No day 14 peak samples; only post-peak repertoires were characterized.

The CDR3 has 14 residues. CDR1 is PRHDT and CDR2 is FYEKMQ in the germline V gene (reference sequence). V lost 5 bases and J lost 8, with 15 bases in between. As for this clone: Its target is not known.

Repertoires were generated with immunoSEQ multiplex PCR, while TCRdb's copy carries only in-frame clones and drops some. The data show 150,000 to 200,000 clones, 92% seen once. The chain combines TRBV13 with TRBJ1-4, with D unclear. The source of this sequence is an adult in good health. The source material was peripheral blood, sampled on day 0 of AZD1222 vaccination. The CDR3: CASSTEGYEEKLFF. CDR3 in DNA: TGTGCCAGCAGCACCGAGGGATATGAAGAAAAACTGTTTTTT.